The present TCR beta chain was sequenced within a study of OX40 agonist ivuxolimab in advanced cancers. The study sampled blood at baseline, cycle 4 day 1, and cycle 7 day 1. Produced via immunoSEQ multiplex PCR; TCRdb's table is partial and in-frame only. The sample contains about 94,000 clones, roughly 95% of which appear only once. Specimen: CD4+ or CD8+ T cells sorted from blood, collected in a trial of the OX40 agonist ivuxolimab. The TCR comes from an adult with an advanced solid tumor such as melanoma, head and neck, liver or kidney cancer.

The chain's CDR3 is CASSLAAGLYEQYF. For the CDR3, the DNA is TGCGCCAGCAGCTTGGCTGCGGGGCTATACGAGCAGTACTTC. The chain couples TRBV5-1 to TRBJ2-7; D is perhaps TRBD2 (6 bases). The V gene's germline CDR1 is SGHRS and CDR2 YFSETQ. V lost 0 bases, J lost 4 bases, and 11 bases lay in between. The CDR3 covers 14 residues.